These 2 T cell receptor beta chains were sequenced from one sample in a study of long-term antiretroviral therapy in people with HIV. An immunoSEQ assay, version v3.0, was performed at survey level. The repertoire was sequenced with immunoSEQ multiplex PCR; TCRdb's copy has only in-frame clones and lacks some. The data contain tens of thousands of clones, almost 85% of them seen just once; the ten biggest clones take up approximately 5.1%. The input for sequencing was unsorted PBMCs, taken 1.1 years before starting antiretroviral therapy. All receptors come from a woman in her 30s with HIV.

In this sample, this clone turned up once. The CDR3 DNA is TGCAGCGTTGAGGGGTCCGGGGCCAACGTCCTGACTTTC. This encodes CSVEGSGANVLTF. The chain uses TRBV29-1 and TRBJ2-6; D is ambiguous. The CDR3 is 13 amino acids. Germline V gives CDR1 SQVTM, CDR2 ANQGSEA. V lost 3 bases and J lost 4, with 7 bases in between.

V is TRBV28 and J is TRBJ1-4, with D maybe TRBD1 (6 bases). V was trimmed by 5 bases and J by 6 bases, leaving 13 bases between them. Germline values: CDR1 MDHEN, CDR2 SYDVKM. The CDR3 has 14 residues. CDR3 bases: TGTGCCAGCAGTCTGCGGGGGGCGGATGAAAAACTGTTTTTT. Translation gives CASSLRGADEKLFF.